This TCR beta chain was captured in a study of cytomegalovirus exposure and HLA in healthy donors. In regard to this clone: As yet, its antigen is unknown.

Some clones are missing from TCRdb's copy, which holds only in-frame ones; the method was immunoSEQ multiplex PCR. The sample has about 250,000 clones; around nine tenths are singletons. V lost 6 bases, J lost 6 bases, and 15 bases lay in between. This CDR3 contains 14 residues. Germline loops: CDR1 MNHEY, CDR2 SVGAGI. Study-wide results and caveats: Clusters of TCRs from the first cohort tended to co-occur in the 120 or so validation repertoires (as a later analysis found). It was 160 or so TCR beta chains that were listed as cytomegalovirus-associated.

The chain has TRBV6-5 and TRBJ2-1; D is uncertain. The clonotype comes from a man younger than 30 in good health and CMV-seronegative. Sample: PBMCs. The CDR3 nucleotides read TGTGCCAGCAGGTACGAGGCTGTGGGCAATGAGCAGTTCTTC. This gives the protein CASRYEAVGNEQFF.